A selection of T cell receptor beta chains follows, all from one sample in a study. Via MiXCR, TCRdb re-called the 5' RACE reads, giving one row per CDR3 protein. The sample lists about 64,000 distinct CDR3 sequences, 20% to 25% occurring once. The sequenced sample was memory CD4+ T cells sorted from a lymph node. The receptors derive from a female donor with breast cancer. Both conserved end residues are part of each CDR3. A D gene is named only where the DNA matches it firmly. Only some rows state a clone size, as once, few, many or a class for expanded clones.

D: -; J: TRBJ2-7; size: few; V: TRBV5-1; CDR3: CASSLAQTYEQYF; DNA: TGCGCCAGCAGCTTGGCGCAGACCTACGAGCAGTACTTC
D: -; J: TRBJ2-7; size: -; V: TRBV20-1; CDR3: CSASTGRYEQYF; DNA: TGCAGTGCTAGTACAGGCCGCTACGAGCAGTACTTC
D: TRBD2; J: TRBJ2-1; size: -; V: TRBV12-3/TRBV12-4; CDR3: CASSEQAWTSEYNEQFF; DNA: TGTGCCAGCAGCGAGCAAGCTTGGACTAGCGAGTACAATGAGCAGTTCTTC
D: -; J: TRBJ1-1; size: few; V: TRBV7-2; CDR3: CASSSPGNTEAFF; DNA: TGTGCCAGCAGCTCACCCGGGAACACTGAAGCTTTCTTT
D: TRBD1; J: TRBJ2-7; size: many; V: TRBV6-1; CDR3: CASSQQGSNEQYF; DNA: TGTGCCAGCAGTCAACAGGGGTCTAACGAGCAGTACTTC
D: -; J: TRBJ2-7; size: -; V: TRBV20-1; CDR3: CSASVPRTEQYF; DNA: TGCAGTGCTAGTGTTCCCCGAACCGAGCAGTACTTC
D: -; J: TRBJ2-5; size: -; V: TRBV27; CDR3: CASQRVLGETQYF; DNA: TGTGCCAGCCAGAGGGTATTGGGGGAGACCCAGTACTTC
D: -; J: TRBJ1-6; size: -; V: TRBV14; CDR3: CASSQDLVSPLHF; DNA: TGTGCCAGCAGCCAAGATTTGGTCTCACCCCTCCACTTT
D: -; J: TRBJ2-2; size: few; V: TRBV7-6; CDR3: CASRLDPNTGELFF; DNA: TGTGCCAGCCGATTAGACCCGAACACCGGGGAGCTGTTTTTT
D: TRBD1; J: TRBJ2-5; size: -; V: TRBV6-6; CDR3: CASSKGQRETQYF; DNA: TGTGCCAGCAGTAAGGGACAGAGGGAGACCCAGTACTTC
D: -; J: TRBJ2-5; size: many; V: TRBV7-2; CDR3: CASSPGAETQYF; DNA: TGTGCCAGCAGCCCAGGGGCTGAGACCCAGTACTTC
D: -; J: TRBJ1-1; size: -; V: TRBV4-2; CDR3: CASSQSTGGAREAFF; DNA: TGTGCCAGCAGCCAAAGTACCGGGGGGGCCAGAGAAGCTTTCTTT
D: -; J: TRBJ2-5; size: -; V: TRBV5-5; CDR3: CASSLSLREWETQYF; DNA: TGTGCCAGCAGCTTGTCTCTCAGAGAGTGGGAGACCCAGTACTTC
D: TRBD1; J: TRBJ1-5; size: few; V: TRBV9; CDR3: CASSVEGTGDQPQHF; DNA: TGTGCCAGCAGCGTAGAGGGGACAGGGGATCAGCCCCAGCATTTT
D: TRBD2; J: TRBJ2-1; size: few; V: TRBV20-1; CDR3: CSARRLAGASYNEQFF; DNA: TGCAGTGCTAGAAGACTAGCGGGGGCCTCCTACAATGAGCAGTTCTTC
D: -; J: TRBJ2-3; size: many; V: TRBV5-1; CDR3: CASSSIDTQYF; DNA: TGCGCCAGCAGCTCCATAGATACGCAGTATTTT
D: -; J: TRBJ1-6; size: -; V: TRBV12-3/TRBV12-4; CDR3: CASSLGQNSPLHF; DNA: TGTGCCAGCAGTTTAGGACAGAATTCACCCCTCCACTTT
D: -; J: TRBJ2-2; size: few; V: TRBV2; CDR3: CASLSGTGNTGELFF; DNA: TGTGCCAGCCTTTCCGGGACGGGGAACACCGGGGAGCTGTTTTTT
D: -; J: TRBJ2-5; size: many; V: TRBV28; CDR3: CASSEVLRETQYF; DNA: TGTGCCAGCAGCGAGGTACTCCGAGAGACCCAGTACTTC
D: -; J: TRBJ1-1; size: -; V: TRBV5-1; CDR3: CASSTRKDWAEAFF; DNA: TGCGCCAGCAGCACCCGGAAGGATTGGGCTGAAGCTTTCTTT
D: -; J: TRBJ1-5; size: -; V: TRBV6-5; CDR3: CASRLVGSNQPQHF; DNA: TGTGCCAGCAGACTGGTGGGTAGCAATCAGCCCCAGCATTTT
D: -; J: TRBJ1-1; size: -; V: TRBV7-2; CDR3: CASSRYNFREAFF; DNA: TGTGCCAGCAGCCGATACAATTTTCGGGAAGCTTTCTTT
D: TRBD2; J: TRBJ2-3; size: few; V: TRBV5-1; CDR3: CASSHGTTGTDTQYF; DNA: TGCGCCAGCAGCCACGGGACTACCGGAACAGATACGCAGTATTTT
D: TRBD2; J: TRBJ2-2; size: few; V: TRBV7-3; CDR3: CASSPSSGLNTGELFF; DNA: TGTGCCAGCAGTCCCTCTAGCGGGCTAAACACCGGGGAGCTGTTTTTT
D: -; J: TRBJ1-2; size: many; V: TRBV7-9; CDR3: CASSLDAGGYTF; DNA: TGTGCCAGCAGCTTAGACGCAGGGGGCTACACCTTC
D: TRBD1; J: TRBJ1-5; size: -; V: TRBV12-3/TRBV12-4; CDR3: CASSPGQEATYQPQHF; DNA: TGTGCCAGCAGTCCGGGACAGGAAGCCACCTATCAGCCCCAGCATTTT
D: -; J: TRBJ1-2; size: few; V: TRBV6-6; CDR3: CASLDAGVPVPYRYTF; DNA: TGTGCCAGCCTAGATGCAGGGGTCCCAGTCCCTTATCGCTACACCTTC
D: -; J: TRBJ1-3; size: -; V: TRBV6-6; CDR3: CASSYLGGTAGNTIYF; DNA: TGTGCCAGCAGTTACTTGGGGGGCACTGCTGGAAACACCATATATTTT
D: TRBD2; J: TRBJ2-3; size: many; V: TRBV7-2; CDR3: CASSLSGLGTDTQYF; DNA: TGTGCCAGCAGCTTAAGCGGACTAGGCACAGATACGCAGTATTTT
D: TRBD1; J: TRBJ2-3; size: -; V: TRBV7-9; CDR3: CASSRTGSNTDTQYF; DNA: TGTGCCAGCAGCCGGACAGGGTCAAACACAGATACGCAGTATTTT
D: -; J: TRBJ1-2; size: few; V: TRBV2; CDR3: CASIREGVGGYTF; DNA: TGTGCCAGCATTAGAGAGGGAGTAGGCGGCTACACCTTC
D: -; J: TRBJ2-2; size: few; V: TRBV5-1; CDR3: CASSERGTGELFF; DNA: TGCGCCAGCAGTGAGCGCGGCACCGGGGAGCTGTTTTTT
D: -; J: TRBJ1-1; size: -; V: TRBV5-1; CDR3: CASSLTGTSNTEAFF; DNA: TGCGCCAGCAGCTTGACAGGTACTTCGAACACTGAAGCTTTCTTT
D: -; J: TRBJ2-3; size: -; V: TRBV29-1; CDR3: CSVDRSSTDTQYF; DNA: TGCAGCGTTGACAGATCGAGCACAGATACGCAGTATTTT
D: TRBD2; J: TRBJ2-1; size: -; V: TRBV19; CDR3: CASSTLADPSYNEQFF; DNA: TGTGCCAGTAGTACACTAGCGGATCCCTCCTACAATGAGCAGTTCTTC
D: TRBD1; J: TRBJ1-5; size: -; V: TRBV20-1; CDR3: CSARSFGQGNSLNQPQHF; DNA: TGCAGTGCTAGGTCTTTCGGACAGGGGAATTCACTAAATCAGCCCCAGCATTTT
D: -; J: TRBJ2-7; size: few; V: TRBV6-2/TRBV6-3; CDR3: CASSYDKGWEQYF; DNA: TGTGCCAGCAGTTACGATAAGGGATGGGAGCAGTACTTC
D: -; J: TRBJ1-4; size: few; V: TRBV3-1; CDR3: CASSLRGEKLFF; DNA: TGTGCCAGCAGCCTTCGGGGCGAAAAACTGTTTTTT
D: TRBD1; J: TRBJ1-5; size: -; V: TRBV20-1; CDR3: CSARTGAGNQPQHF; DNA: TGCAGTGCAAGGACAGGGGCAGGCAATCAGCCCCAGCATTTT
D: -; J: TRBJ2-6; size: few; V: TRBV7-6; CDR3: CASSPISSGANVLTF; DNA: TGTGCCAGCAGCCCCATAAGCTCTGGGGCCAACGTCCTGACTTTC
D: TRBD2; J: TRBJ2-3; size: -; V: TRBV20-1; CDR3: CSARSGGAVDTQYF; DNA: TGCAGTGCTAGGTCGGGGGGGGCCGTCGATACGCAGTATTTT
D: -; J: TRBJ2-7; size: -; V: TRBV12-3/TRBV12-4; CDR3: CASSFGGAYEQYF; DNA: TGTGCCAGCAGTTTTGGCGGAGCCTACGAGCAGTACTTC
D: TRBD1; J: TRBJ2-5; size: -; V: TRBV27; CDR3: CASSFVDRGRETQYF; DNA: TGTGCCAGCAGTTTTGTTGACAGGGGGCGGGAGACCCAGTACTTC
D: TRBD2; J: TRBJ2-1; size: few; V: TRBV5-1; CDR3: CASSLVAGGTHNEQFF; DNA: TGCGCCAGCAGCTTGGTTGCGGGAGGGACACACAATGAGCAGTTCTTC
D: TRBD2; J: TRBJ2-5; size: -; V: TRBV7-2; CDR3: CASSLGGGRSQETQYF; DNA: TGTGCCAGCAGCTTAGGGGGAGGGAGGAGCCAAGAGACCCAGTACTTC
D: -; J: TRBJ1-2; size: -; V: TRBV5-1; CDR3: CASSLSVAVYGYTF; DNA: TGCGCCAGCAGCCTCTCGGTGGCAGTCTATGGCTACACCTTC
D: -; J: TRBJ2-5; size: -; V: TRBV6-5; CDR3: CASSRRTYQETQYF; DNA: TGTGCCAGCAGTCGGCGGACATACCAAGAGACCCAGTACTTC
D: -; J: TRBJ2-7; size: few; V: TRBV20-1; CDR3: CSGKESPAYEQYF; DNA: TGCAGTGGAAAGGAGTCTCCTGCCTACGAGCAGTACTTC
D: -; J: TRBJ1-2; size: -; V: TRBV20-1; CDR3: CSAPTGSGAYGYTF; DNA: TGCAGTGCCCCTACGGGGAGTGGGGCCTATGGCTACACCTTC